This T cell receptor (beta chain) stems from a study of technical replicates of blood from several donors. Sequencing was performed with immunoSEQ multiplex PCR; in TCRdb, only in-frame clones are kept and a portion is missing. The sample carries 65,000 to 85,000 clones, around nine tenths recorded once. V lost 4 bases to trimming and J lost 0 bases, with 9 bases between them. Germline values: CDR1 SGHDN, CDR2 FVKESK. The CDR3 has 15 residues. This TCR was recovered from a human donor in good health. The chain recombines TRBV14 with TRBJ1-4, with D perhaps matching TRBD1 (6 bases). The source material was T cells isolated from PBMCs. CDR3 in amino acids: CASSPRTATNEKLFF. CDR3 nucleotide sequence: TGTGCCAGCAGCCCCCGGACAGCAACTAATGAAAAACTGTTTTTT.